Listed below are T cell receptor beta chains from one sample, sequenced in a study of T cells in Graves' hyperthyroidism and ophthalmopathy. One entry per CDR3 protein results from TCRdb running MiXCR on the multiplex PCR reads. Of around 420,000 distinct CDR3 sequences in the sample, around 13% were seen once. Sequenced material: blood. These receptors were collected from a woman between 18 and 30 years old with Graves' hyperthyroidism. CDR3s include the opening cysteine and the closing phenylalanine or tryptophan. Each record gives: CDR3 DNA, CDR3 protein, V gene, D gene, clone size, J gene. D genes are given only for firm matches. Size tells how often a clone was seen (once, few, many) or the class of an expanded clone, and some rows leave it out.

CDR3nt: TGTGCCAGCAGCTTAGGCCCGTCGGAGACCCAGTACTTC
CDR3aa: CASSLGPSETQYF
v_gene: TRBV7-3
d_gene: .
abundance: once
j_gene: TRBJ2-5

CDR3nt: TGTGCCAGCAGCTGGGGAACTGAGCAGTTCTTC
CDR3aa: CASSWGTEQFF
v_gene: TRBV27
d_gene: .
abundance: few
j_gene: TRBJ2-1

CDR3nt: TGTGCCAGCAGTCCGCCGGACAGGCAGACTCCCTACGAGCAGTACTTC
CDR3aa: CASSPPDRQTPYEQYF
v_gene: TRBV28
d_gene: TRBD1
abundance: many
j_gene: TRBJ2-7

CDR3nt: TGCAGTGCTAGTATACTAGCGGGCTACGAGCAGTACTTC
CDR3aa: CSASILAGYEQYF
v_gene: TRBV20-1
d_gene: TRBD2
abundance: many
j_gene: TRBJ2-7

CDR3nt: TGCAGCGTTGACAGAGACGGCCGCCACAATGAGCAGTTCTTC
CDR3aa: CSVDRDGRHNEQFF
v_gene: TRBV29-1
d_gene: .
abundance: many
j_gene: TRBJ2-1

CDR3nt: TGTGCCCACCGAGGTAATATCTACAATGAGCAGTTCTTC
CDR3aa: CAHRGNIYNEQFF
v_gene: TRBV30
d_gene: .
abundance: few
j_gene: TRBJ2-1

CDR3nt: TGTGCCAGCAGTTTAGGAACAGGAAGGTCTAACTATGGCTACACCTTC
CDR3aa: CASSLGTGRSNYGYTF
v_gene: TRBV12-3/TRBV12-4
d_gene: .
abundance: many
j_gene: TRBJ1-2

CDR3nt: TGTGCCAGCAGTGCCGATTATTATTGGGAAATCGACACCGGGGAGCTGTTTTTT
CDR3aa: CASSADYYWEIDTGELFF
v_gene: TRBV25-1
d_gene: .
abundance: few
j_gene: TRBJ2-2

CDR3nt: TGTGCCAGCAGCGCCGCCGGGACAGGGGTGGACACTGAAGCTTTCTTT
CDR3aa: CASSAAGTGVDTEAFF
v_gene: TRBV5-6
d_gene: TRBD1
abundance: .
j_gene: TRBJ1-1

CDR3nt: TGCAGTGCCGTTCCCCTTAAAAGTCCGCGTCGGAACACTGAAGCTTTCTTT
CDR3aa: CSAVPLKSPRRNTEAFF
v_gene: TRBV20-1
d_gene: .
abundance: .
j_gene: TRBJ1-1

CDR3nt: TGTGCCAGCAGAGGGAACAGGGTAGGGAACACTGAAGCTTTCTTT
CDR3aa: CASRGNRVGNTEAFF
v_gene: TRBV25-1
d_gene: .
abundance: few
j_gene: TRBJ1-1

CDR3nt: TGTGCCAGCAGTTCCGGGACTAGTCCAGAGACCCAGTACTTC
CDR3aa: CASSSGTSPETQYF
v_gene: TRBV12-3/TRBV12-4
d_gene: TRBD2
abundance: .
j_gene: TRBJ2-5

CDR3nt: TGCGCCAGCAGATTCACTAGCGGGAGGACCCGACGCTACGAGCAGTACTTC
CDR3aa: CASRFTSGRTRRYEQYF
v_gene: TRBV5-1
d_gene: TRBD2
abundance: many
j_gene: TRBJ2-7

CDR3nt: TGTGCCAGCAGCTTGCGCCGGCCGGGGGGAAACACCATATATTTT
CDR3aa: CASSLRRPGGNTIYF
v_gene: TRBV7-9
d_gene: .
abundance: few
j_gene: TRBJ1-3

CDR3nt: TGTGCCAGCAGCGGATCCGGGACAGGGGCTTACGAGCAGTACTTC
CDR3aa: CASSGSGTGAYEQYF
v_gene: TRBV5-6
d_gene: TRBD1
abundance: .
j_gene: TRBJ2-7

CDR3nt: TGTGCCAGCAGTTATTCGAACGGGGCTGATACGCAGTATTTT
CDR3aa: CASSYSNGADTQYF
v_gene: TRBV6-2/TRBV6-3
d_gene: .
abundance: many
j_gene: TRBJ2-3